The T cell receptor beta chain under discussion was sequenced for a study of T cell responses to AZD1222 COVID-19 vaccine. About this clone itself: Its antigen is currently unknown.

Profiled with immunoSEQ multiplex PCR; TCRdb holds only in-frame clones, not every one. The data contain roughly 160,000 clones, about nine tenths of them singletons. General study findings and limits: Donors were largely white British and mainly female; clonal diversity was possibly underestimated. The reported proportion of spike-specific TCRs targeting unmutated variant regions was nearly half. Vaccination with two AZD1222 doses was followed by a rise in Spike-specific TCR breadth and depth.

V was cut by 0 bases and J by 8 bases, with 6 bases left in between. CDR1 SGDLS and CDR2 YYNGEE come from the germline V gene. The CDR3 is made up of 12 amino acids. The specimen comprised peripheral blood, sampled on day 0 of AZD1222 vaccination. The chain carries TRBV9 and TRBJ1-3; weak D call: TRBD1 (5 bases). The TCR was taken from an adult in good health. As DNA, the CDR3 is TGTGCCAGCAGCGTAGAGGGGTACACCATATATTTT. This encodes CASSVEGYTIYF.